These T cell receptor beta chains were read from a single sample in a study of blood T cell repertoires in COVID-19. Sequenced by immunoSEQ multiplex PCR; TCRdb stores in-frame clones only, minus some. The sample has around 180,000 clones, approximately 87% seen once. The specimen sequenced was peripheral blood. The receptor set was obtained from a man in his sixties or seventies with active or convalescent COVID-19. CDR3s include the opening cysteine and the closing phenylalanine or tryptophan. Fields, in order: J gene, D gene, V gene, clone size, CDR3 DNA, CDR3 protein. A D gene is named only where the DNA matches it firmly. Size is omitted from some rows. Given values are once, few, many or a class for expanded clones.

TRBJ2-7 | . | TRBV6-5 | once | TGTGCCAGCAGTTACTCGAGAGGGAGCTCCTACGAGCAGTACTTC | CASSYSRGSSYEQYF
TRBJ2-5 | TRBD2 | TRBV2 | once | TGTGCCAGCAGTCCCCTCCCACTAGCGGGAGTTTGGGAGACCCAGTACTTC | CASSPLPLAGVWETQYF
TRBJ2-1 | . | TRBV15 | once | TGTGCCACCAGCAGAGATGGAGGGGCGGTGAATGAGCAGTTCTTC | CATSRDGGAVNEQFF
TRBJ2-1 | . | TRBV5-1 | . | TGCGCCAGCAGCCAGGTACTAGGGCGGATGGATGAGCAGTTCTTC | CASSQVLGRMDEQFF
TRBJ1-3 | TRBD1 | TRBV24-1 | . | TGTGCCACCCCCCCTGGCAGGGGGCTTGGAAACACCATATATTTT | CATPPGRGLGNTIYF
TRBJ1-1 | TRBD1 | TRBV18 | . | TGTGCCAGCGGCCAACAGGGGATGAACACTGAAGCTTTCTTT | CASGQQGMNTEAFF
TRBJ1-6 | TRBD1 | TRBV7-9 | once | TGTGCCAGCAGCCAAAGGGGGCGCGGATCACCCCTCCACTTT | CASSQRGRGSPLHF
TRBJ1-2 | . | TRBV7-2 | . | TGTGCCAGCAGCTTAGGGTTTTCAGGGTATGATGGCTACACCTTC | CASSLGFSGYDGYTF
TRBJ2-1 | . | TRBV19 | . | TGTGCCAGTAGTATTACCCCAGTCAATGAGCAGTTCTTC | CASSITPVNEQFF
TRBJ1-6 | TRBD1 | TRBV18 | . | TGTGCCAGCTCACCTACAGACAGGGGGAGCTCCTATAATTCACCCCTCCACTTT | CASSPTDRGSSYNSPLHF
TRBJ2-2 | . | TRBV9 | . | TGTGCCAGCAGCTCCCAGGCGGGGACCGGGGAGCTGTTTTTT | CASSSQAGTGELFF
TRBJ1-2 | TRBD1 | TRBV9 | few | TGTGCCAGCAGCGCCCGGACAGGCAGTGGCTACACCTTC | CASSARTGSGYTF
TRBJ2-2 | TRBD1 | TRBV19 | once | TGTGCCAGTAGTATTAAAAGGACAGGGAACACCGGGGAGCTGTTTTTT | CASSIKRTGNTGELFF
TRBJ2-7 | TRBD1 | TRBV7-8 | . | TGTGCCAGCAGCCGCCGGGACAGGGCCTACGAGCAGTACTTC | CASSRRDRAYEQYF
TRBJ2-1 | TRBD2 | TRBV29-1 | . | TGCAGCGTTGCCCCCCCTAGCGGGAGGGCTGGAGATGAGCAGTTCTTC | CSVAPPSGRAGDEQFF
TRBJ1-1 | TRBD1 | TRBV11-2 | few | TGTGCCAGCAGCGCGGACAGGGAGAACACTGAAGCTTTCTTT | CASSADRENTEAFF
TRBJ2-1 | TRBD2 | TRBV24-1 | . | TGTGCCACCATGGGAGGGCCGTCCAATGAGCAGTTCTTC | CATMGGPSNEQFF
TRBJ1-2 | . | TRBV29-1 | . | TGCAGCGTTGAAGAATGGGCGGAGGATGGCTACACCTTC | CSVEEWAEDGYTF
TRBJ1-1 | TRBD1 | TRBV7-2 | few | TGTGCCAGCAGCTTCGCAGGGGGTGCGAACACTGAAGCTTTCTTT | CASSFAGGANTEAFF
TRBJ1-2 | . | TRBV28 | . | TGTGCCAGCAGTACCGCGACAAGTGCTGGATCTAACTATGGCTACACCTTC | CASSTATSAGSNYGYTF
TRBJ1-2 | . | TRBV4-1 | . | TGCGCCAGCAGCCAGACAGTTTGGTATGGCTACACCTTC | CASSQTVWYGYTF
TRBJ2-5 | . | TRBV28 | . | TGTGCCAGCAGTCAGGGGGCAGCGGGGCAAGAGACCCAGTACTTC | CASSQGAAGQETQYF